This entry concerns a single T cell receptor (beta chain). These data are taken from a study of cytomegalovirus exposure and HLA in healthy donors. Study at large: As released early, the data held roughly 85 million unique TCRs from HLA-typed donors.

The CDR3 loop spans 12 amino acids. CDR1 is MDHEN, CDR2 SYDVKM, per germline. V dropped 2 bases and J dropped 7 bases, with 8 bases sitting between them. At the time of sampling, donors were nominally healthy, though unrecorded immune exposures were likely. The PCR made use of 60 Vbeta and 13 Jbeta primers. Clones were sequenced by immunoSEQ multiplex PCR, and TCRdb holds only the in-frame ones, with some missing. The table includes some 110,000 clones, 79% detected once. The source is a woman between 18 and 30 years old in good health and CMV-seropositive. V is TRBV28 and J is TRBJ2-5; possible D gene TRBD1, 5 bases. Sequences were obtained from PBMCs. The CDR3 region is CASSLGTGTQYF. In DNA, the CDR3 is TGTGCCAGCAGTTTAGGAACAGGGACCCAGTACTTC. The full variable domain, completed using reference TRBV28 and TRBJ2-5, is DVKVTQSSRYLVKRTGEKVFLECVQDMDHENMFWYRQDPGLGLRLIYFSYDVKMKEKGDIPEGYSVSREKKERFSLILESASTNQTSMYLCASSLGTGTQYFGPGTRLLVL.